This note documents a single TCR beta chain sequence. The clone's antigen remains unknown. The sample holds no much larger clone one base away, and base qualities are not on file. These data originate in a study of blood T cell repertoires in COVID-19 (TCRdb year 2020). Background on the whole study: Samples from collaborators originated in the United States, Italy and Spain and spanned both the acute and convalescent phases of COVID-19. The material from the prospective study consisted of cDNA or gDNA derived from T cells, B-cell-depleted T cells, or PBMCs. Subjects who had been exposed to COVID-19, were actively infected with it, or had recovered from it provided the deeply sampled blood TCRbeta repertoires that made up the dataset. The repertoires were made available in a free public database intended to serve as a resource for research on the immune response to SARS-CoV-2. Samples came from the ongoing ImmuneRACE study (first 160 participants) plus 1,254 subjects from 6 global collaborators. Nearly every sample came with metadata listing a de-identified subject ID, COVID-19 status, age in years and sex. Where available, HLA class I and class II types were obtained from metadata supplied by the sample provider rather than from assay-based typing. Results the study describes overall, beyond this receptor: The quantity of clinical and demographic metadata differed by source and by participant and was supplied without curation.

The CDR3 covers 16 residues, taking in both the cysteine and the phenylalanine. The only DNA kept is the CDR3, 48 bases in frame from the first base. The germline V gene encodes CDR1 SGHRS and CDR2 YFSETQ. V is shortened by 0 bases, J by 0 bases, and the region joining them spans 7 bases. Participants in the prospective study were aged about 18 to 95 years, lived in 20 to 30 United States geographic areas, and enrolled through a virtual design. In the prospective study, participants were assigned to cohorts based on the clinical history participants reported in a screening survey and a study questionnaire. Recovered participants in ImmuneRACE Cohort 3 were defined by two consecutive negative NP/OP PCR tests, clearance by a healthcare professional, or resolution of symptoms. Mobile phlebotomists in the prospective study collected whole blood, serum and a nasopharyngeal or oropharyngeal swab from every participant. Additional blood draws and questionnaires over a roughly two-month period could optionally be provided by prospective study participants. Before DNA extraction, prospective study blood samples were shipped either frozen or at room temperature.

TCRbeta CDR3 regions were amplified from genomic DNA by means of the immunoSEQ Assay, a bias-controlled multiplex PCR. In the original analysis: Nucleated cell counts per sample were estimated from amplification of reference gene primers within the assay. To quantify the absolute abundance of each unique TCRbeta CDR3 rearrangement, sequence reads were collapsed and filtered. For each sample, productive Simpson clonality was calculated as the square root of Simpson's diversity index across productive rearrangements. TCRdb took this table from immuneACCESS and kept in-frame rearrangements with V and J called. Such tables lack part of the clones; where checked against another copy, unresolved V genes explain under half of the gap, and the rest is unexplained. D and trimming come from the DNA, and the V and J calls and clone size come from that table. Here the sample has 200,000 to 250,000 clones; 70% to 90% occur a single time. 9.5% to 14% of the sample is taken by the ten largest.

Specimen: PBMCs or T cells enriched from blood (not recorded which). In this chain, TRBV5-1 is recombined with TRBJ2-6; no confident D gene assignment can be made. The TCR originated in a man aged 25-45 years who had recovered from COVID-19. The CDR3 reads CASSLGSSSGANVLTF. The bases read TGCGCCAGCAGCTTGGGATCTAGCTCTGGGGCCAACGTCCTGACTTTC.